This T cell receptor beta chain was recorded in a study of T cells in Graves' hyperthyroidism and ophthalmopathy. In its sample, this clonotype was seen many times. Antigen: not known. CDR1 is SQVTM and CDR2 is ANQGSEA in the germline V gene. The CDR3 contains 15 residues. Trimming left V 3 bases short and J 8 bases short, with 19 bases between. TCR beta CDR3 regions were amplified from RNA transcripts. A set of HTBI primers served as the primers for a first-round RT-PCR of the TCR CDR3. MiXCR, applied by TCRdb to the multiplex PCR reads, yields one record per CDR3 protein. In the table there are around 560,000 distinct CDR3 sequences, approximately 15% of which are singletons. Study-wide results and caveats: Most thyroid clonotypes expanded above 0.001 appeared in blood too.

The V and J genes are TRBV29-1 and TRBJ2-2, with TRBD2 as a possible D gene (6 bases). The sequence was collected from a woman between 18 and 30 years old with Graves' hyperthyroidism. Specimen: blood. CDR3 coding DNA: TGCAGCGTTGACTCAACCAAGGGACTGAGTGGGGAGCTGTTTTTT. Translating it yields CSVDSTKGLSGELFF.